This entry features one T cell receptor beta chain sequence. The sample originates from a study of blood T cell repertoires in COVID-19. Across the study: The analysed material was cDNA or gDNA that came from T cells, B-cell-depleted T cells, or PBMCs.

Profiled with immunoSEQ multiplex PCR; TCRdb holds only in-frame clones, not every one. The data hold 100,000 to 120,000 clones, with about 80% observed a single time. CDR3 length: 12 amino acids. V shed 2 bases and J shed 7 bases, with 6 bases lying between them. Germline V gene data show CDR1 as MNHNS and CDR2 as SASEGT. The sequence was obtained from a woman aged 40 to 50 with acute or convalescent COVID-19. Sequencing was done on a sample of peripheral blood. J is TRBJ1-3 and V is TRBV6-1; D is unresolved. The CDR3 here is CASSERGNTIYF. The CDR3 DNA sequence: TGTGCCAGCAGTGAAAGAGGGAACACCATATATTTT.